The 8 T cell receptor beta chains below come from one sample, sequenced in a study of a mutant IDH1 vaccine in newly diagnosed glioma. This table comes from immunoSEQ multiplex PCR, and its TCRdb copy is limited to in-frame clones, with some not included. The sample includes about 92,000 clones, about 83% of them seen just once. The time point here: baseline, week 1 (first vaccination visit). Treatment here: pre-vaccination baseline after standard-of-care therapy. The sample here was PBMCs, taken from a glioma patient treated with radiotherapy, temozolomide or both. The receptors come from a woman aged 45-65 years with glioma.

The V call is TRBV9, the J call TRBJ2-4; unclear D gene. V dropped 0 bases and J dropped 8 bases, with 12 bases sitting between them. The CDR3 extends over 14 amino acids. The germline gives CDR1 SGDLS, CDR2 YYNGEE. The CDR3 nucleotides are TGTGCCAGCAGCGTAGGGTGGGGTCGGGACATTCAGTACTTC. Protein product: CASSVGWGRDIQYF.

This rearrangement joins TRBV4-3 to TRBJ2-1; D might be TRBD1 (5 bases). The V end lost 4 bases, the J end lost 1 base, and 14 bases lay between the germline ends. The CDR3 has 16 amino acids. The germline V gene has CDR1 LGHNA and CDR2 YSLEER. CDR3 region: CASSPPGFMSYNEQFF. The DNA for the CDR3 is TGCGCCAGCAGCCCCCCAGGGTTTATGTCCTACAATGAGCAGTTCTTC.

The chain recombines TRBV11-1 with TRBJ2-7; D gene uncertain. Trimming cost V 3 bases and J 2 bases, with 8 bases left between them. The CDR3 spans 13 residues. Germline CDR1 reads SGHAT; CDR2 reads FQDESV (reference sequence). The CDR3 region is CASSLGWTYEQYF. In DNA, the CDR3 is TGTGCCAGCAGCTTGGGATGGACCTACGAGCAGTACTTC.

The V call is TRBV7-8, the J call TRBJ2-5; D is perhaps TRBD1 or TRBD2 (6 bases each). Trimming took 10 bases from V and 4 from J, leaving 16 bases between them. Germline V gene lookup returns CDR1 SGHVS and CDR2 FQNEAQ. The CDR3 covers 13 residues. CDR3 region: CATYLGGTETQYF. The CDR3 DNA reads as TGTGCCACCTATCTCGGGGGCACAGAGACCCAGTACTTC.

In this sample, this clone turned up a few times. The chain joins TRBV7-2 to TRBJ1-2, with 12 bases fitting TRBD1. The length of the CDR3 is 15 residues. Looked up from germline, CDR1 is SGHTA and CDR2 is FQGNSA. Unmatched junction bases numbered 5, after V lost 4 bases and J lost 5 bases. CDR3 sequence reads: CASSSRDRGLYGYTF. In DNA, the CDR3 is TGTGCCAGCAGCTCCCGGGACAGGGGGCTGTATGGCTACACCTTC.

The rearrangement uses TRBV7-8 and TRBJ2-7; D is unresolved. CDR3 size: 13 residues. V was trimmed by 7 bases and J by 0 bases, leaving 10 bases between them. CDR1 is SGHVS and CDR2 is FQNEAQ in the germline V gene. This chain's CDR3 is CASNRQASYEQYF. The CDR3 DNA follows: TGTGCCAGCAACCGGCAGGCCTCCTACGAGCAGTACTTC.

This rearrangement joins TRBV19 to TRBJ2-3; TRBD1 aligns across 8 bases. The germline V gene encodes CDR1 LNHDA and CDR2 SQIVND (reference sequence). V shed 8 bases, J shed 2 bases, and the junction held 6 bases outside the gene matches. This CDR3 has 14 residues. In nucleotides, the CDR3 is TGTGCCAGTGAAGGGACAGGACACACAGATACGCAGTATTTT. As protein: CASEGTGHTDTQYF.

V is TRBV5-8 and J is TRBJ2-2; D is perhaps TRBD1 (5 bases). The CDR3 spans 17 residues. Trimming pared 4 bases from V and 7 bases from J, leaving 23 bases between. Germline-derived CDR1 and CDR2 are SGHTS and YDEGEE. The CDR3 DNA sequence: TGTGCCAGCAGCGGAGAGAATGTGGGGCCTTACGGCGGGGAGCTGTTTTTT. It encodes CASSGENVGPYGGELFF.